Included here is one T cell receptor (beta chain) sequence, with context. The antigen remains unidentified. 13 Jbeta primers and 60 Vbeta primers were used for the PCR. Some clones are missing from TCRdb's copy, which holds only in-frame ones; the method was immunoSEQ multiplex PCR. The data contain 200,000 or so clones, approximately 81% of them singletons. The data stem from a study of cytomegalovirus exposure and HLA in healthy donors. The CDR3 runs to 11 residues. The germline V gene has CDR1 SGHDT and CDR2 YYEEEE. V lost 2 bases and J lost 8, with 5 bases in between. Overall study findings and caveats: Analyzed later, most CMV-associated TCR beta chains appeared HLA-restricted. One variant, a missense change in DCLRE1C, was linked in a later analysis to TCR beta V- and J-gene trimming.

The specimen sequenced was PBMCs. The V gene is TRBV5-6, the J gene TRBJ2-1, with unresolved D. The sequence was collected from a man between 45 and 60 years old in good health and CMV-seronegative. CDR3 nucleotides: TGTGCCAGCAGCTTTATCCATGAGCAGTTCTTC. Amino acid sequence: CASSFIHEQFF.